Listed below are T cell receptor beta chains from one sample, sequenced in a study of a mutant IDH1 vaccine in newly diagnosed glioma. Their antigens remain unidentified. TCRdb's table, derived via immunoSEQ multiplex PCR, lists solely in-frame clones and lacks some. The data show about 26,000 clones, with less than 85% seen just once and 30% to 35% held by the top ten. This sample comprised PBMCs, obtained from a glioma patient whose treatment included an IDH1 peptide vaccine. The receptors shown here come from a man aged 25 to 45 with glioma. Both conserved end residues are part of each CDR3. Each record gives: V gene, J gene, CDR3 protein.

V: TRBV7-8; J: TRBJ1-1; CDR3: CASSFSGANTEAFF
V: TRBV2; J: TRBJ1-5; CDR3: CASSEFGGNQPQHF
V: TRBV4-1; J: TRBJ1-4; CDR3: CASSQDLARANEKLFF
V: TRBV4-1; J: TRBJ2-3; CDR3: CASSRDIPDTQYF
V: TRBV27; J: TRBJ2-7; CDR3: CASSLRRDSSYEQYF
V: TRBV5-6; J: TRBJ1-1; CDR3: CASSLDPVNTEAFF
V: TRBV27; J: TRBJ2-7; CDR3: CASSLTQGAGEQYF
V: TRBV7-2; J: TRBJ1-1; CDR3: CASNQGGADTEAFF
V: TRBV30; J: TRBJ2-1; CDR3: CAWGLSATSQWQFF
V: TRBV7-9; J: TRBJ1-1; CDR3: CASSLDTGLAFF
V: TRBV19; J: TRBJ2-5; CDR3: CASSSRQGVRETQYF
V: TRBV18; J: TRBJ1-1; CDR3: CASSPLRLSEAFF
V: TRBV4-1; J: TRBJ2-5; CDR3: CASSQDWRQETQYF
V: TRBV7-9; J: TRBJ2-1; CDR3: CASSLDRLAGGYNEQFF
V: TRBV30; J: TRBJ1-1; CDR3: CAWKDLGLNTEAFF
V: TRBV7-2; J: TRBJ2-3; CDR3: CASSPGTRDTQYF
V: TRBV7-8; J: TRBJ2-7; CDR3: CASSLAGGVQYF
V: TRBV29-1; J: TRBJ1-5; CDR3: CSGASGYGQPQHF
V: TRBV7-8; J: TRBJ1-1; CDR3: CASSLVRTEAFF
V: TRBV6-5; J: TRBJ2-7; CDR3: CASSRSGGSSYEQYF
V: TRBV29-1; J: TRBJ1-3; CDR3: CSVEDGEISGNTIYF
V: TRBV4-3; J: TRBJ1-1; CDR3: CASSHGTGINTEAFF
V: TRBV10-3; J: TRBJ2-5; CDR3: CAISDRETQYF
V: TRBV7-8; J: TRBJ1-1; CDR3: CASSWDRDAEAFF
V: TRBV11-2; J: TRBJ2-5; CDR3: CASGRLAMSGETQYF
V: TRBV2; J: TRBJ1-3; CDR3: CASSAVSGNTIYF
V: TRBV6-5; J: TRBJ1-2; CDR3: CASRDRGLLGGYTF
V: TRBV5-4; J: TRBJ2-1; CDR3: CASSPQTGGYNEQFF
V: TRBV19; J: TRBJ1-4; CDR3: CASSLIKEKLFF
V: TRBV5-4; J: TRBJ1-1; CDR3: CASRRSIQGEAFF
V: TRBV29-1; J: TRBJ2-1; CDR3: CSVEGDAGSKQFF
V: TRBV5-1; J: TRBJ1-3; CDR3: CASRPTGDSGNTIYF
V: TRBV6-5; J: TRBJ2-6; CDR3: CASRSSGANVLTF
V: TRBV19; J: TRBJ1-2; CDR3: CASSLFGPGVRDGSNYGYTF
V: TRBV27; J: TRBJ2-7; CDR3: CASSLSATGGGEQYF
V: TRBV6-4; J: TRBJ2-3; CDR3: CASSETSGGAGTDTQYF
V: TRBV9; J: TRBJ2-7; CDR3: CASSVGTGAAEQYF
V: TRBV20-1; J: TRBJ1-1; CDR3: CSADRQVAFF
V: TRBV19; J: TRBJ1-5; CDR3: CASSIDPRGNQPQHF
V: TRBV10-3; J: TRBJ2-3; CDR3: CAISESKSGGADTQYF
V: TRBV5-6; J: TRBJ2-2; CDR3: CASSRYRDTNTGELFF
V: TRBV10-3; J: TRBJ2-7; CDR3: CAIGTSEKYEQYF
V: TRBV7-8; J: TRBJ1-5; CDR3: CASSLGTVSNQPQHF
V: TRBV7-6; J: TRBJ2-2; CDR3: CATSKWGGGELFF
V: TRBV6-1; J: TRBJ2-1; CDR3: CASTLGQGPYNEQFF
V: TRBV9; J: TRBJ2-6; CDR3: CASSVGVSGANVLTF
V: TRBV5-1; J: TRBJ2-2; CDR3: CASSLWGRDTGELFF
V: TRBV5-4; J: TRBJ2-4; CDR3: CASSPELGSAKNIQYF
V: TRBV7-8; J: TRBJ2-7; CDR3: CASSLSGTGGSGYF
V: TRBV11-2; J: TRBJ2-1; CDR3: CASSLPGGRYNEQFF
V: TRBV10-2; J: TRBJ1-5; CDR3: CASSGALVQPQHF
V: TRBV19; J: TRBJ1-1; CDR3: CASSIRGTEAFF